A selection of T cell receptor beta chains follows, all from one sample in a study of preoperative IRX-2 immunotherapy in early breast cancer. Clones were sequenced by immunoSEQ multiplex PCR, and TCRdb holds only the in-frame ones, with some missing. The sample includes 3,000 to 4,000 clones, about 71% seen only once; the top ten take around 7%. The sequencing used tumor tissue, collected after IRX-2 immunotherapy. The receptor source for this set is a human donor with breast cancer. Each CDR3 is given with its conserved first and last residue. D genes are given only for firm matches. Clone size, where shown, is once, few, many, or a class for clones that have expanded.

v_gene,d_gene,j_gene,abundance,CDR3nt,CDR3aa
TRBV6-7,TRBD1,TRBJ2-7,NA,TGTGCCAGCAGCGAACCCCTAGGGGGCGCATCCTACGAGCAGTACTTC,CASSEPLGGASYEQYF
TRBV29-1,TRBD1,TRBJ1-2,NA,TGCAGCGTTGGCGGACAGGGAAGTTCCTATGGCTACACCTTC,CSVGGQGSSYGYTF
TRBV11-3,NA,TRBJ1-3,medium-sized,TGTGCCAGCAGCTTGTGGTCCCTCCAGGACCCATACTCTGGAAACACCATATATTTT,CASSLWSLQDPYSGNTIYF
TRBV10-3,NA,TRBJ1-1,NA,TGTGCCATCAACCTGTCAGTGGACACTGAAGCTTTCTTT,CAINLSVDTEAFF
TRBV11-3,NA,TRBJ1-1,NA,TGTGCCAGCAGCTTAGGCGGGGTGAACACTGAAGCTTTCTTT,CASSLGGVNTEAFF
TRBV19,NA,TRBJ1-5,NA,TGTGCCAGCCTGGACAGACCAAATAGCAATCAGCCCCAGCATTTT,CASLDRPNSNQPQHF
TRBV6-8,TRBD1,TRBJ2-7,once,TGTGCCAGCAGTTACTCGAAATACAGGGGATCCGCCGAGCAGTACTTC,CASSYSKYRGSAEQYF
TRBV28,NA,TRBJ1-2,NA,TGTGCCAGCAGCCGCCCTGGGGGGGGCAACTATGGCTACACCTTC,CASSRPGGGNYGYTF
TRBV18,NA,TRBJ2-2,NA,TGTGCCAGCTCACCACAAAACACCGGGGAGCTGTTTTTT,CASSPQNTGELFF
TRBV10-3,NA,TRBJ1-3,NA,TGTGCCAGCGCGGCAGGGCCCTCGGCTGGAAACACCATATATTTT,CASAAGPSAGNTIYF
TRBV18,TRBD1,TRBJ2-7,once,TGTGCCAGCTCACGGGGCTCAGTGAGGGGGCAAGAGCAGTACTTC,CASSRGSVRGQEQYF
TRBV12-5,NA,TRBJ2-5,NA,TGTGCTAGTGGTTTTCAGGGCGGGACCCAGTACTTC,CASGFQGGTQYF
TRBV9,NA,TRBJ2-3,NA,TGTGCCAGCAGCTTCGCAGGTACTAGCACAGATACGCAGTATTTT,CASSFAGTSTDTQYF
TRBV19,TRBD1,TRBJ1-6,NA,TGTGCCAGTAGTGAACTCCGGGACAGAAGTCTTAATAATTCACCCCTCCACTTT,CASSELRDRSLNNSPLHF
TRBV6-8,NA,TRBJ1-1,few,TGTGCCAGCAGTTACTCCGGGGGAACTGAAGCTTTCTTT,CASSYSGGTEAFF
TRBV19,NA,TRBJ1-3,NA,TGTGCCAGTAGTATTGTCGTCTCTGGAAACACCATATATTTT,CASSIVVSGNTIYF
TRBV30,TRBD1,TRBJ1-2,NA,TGTGCCTGGAGTAGACAGGGGGCTGATGGCTACACCTTC,CAWSRQGADGYTF
TRBV29-1,NA,TRBJ2-1,NA,TGCAGCGTTGATTTCAGGGTTAATGAGCAGTTCTTC,CSVDFRVNEQFF
TRBV11-3,NA,TRBJ2-1,once,TGTGCCAGCAGCACAGGGACGGAGCCCTACAATGAGCAGTTCTTC,CASSTGTEPYNEQFF
TRBV11-3,NA,TRBJ2-1,once,TGTGCCAGCAGCCAAGGCCTAGGGGGGCCCTATGAGCAGTTCTTC,CASSQGLGGPYEQFF
TRBV6-8,NA,TRBJ1-1,NA,TGTGCCAGCAGTTACAGGAAAAGAGGGACCCGGGAAGCTTTCTTT,CASSYRKRGTREAFF
TRBV1,NA,TRBJ2-3,NA,TGCGCCAGCAGCCAAGGAGACGGCCAGCCAACCGTGGTTTTT,CASSQGDGQPTVVF
TRBV6-8,NA,TRBJ2-3,once,TGTGCCAGCACTACGGGCACAGATACGCAGTATTTT,CASTTGTDTQYF
TRBV6-8,TRBD1,TRBJ1-2,NA,TGTGCCAGCAGACCCACCCGACAGGGACAACTTTACTATGGCTACACCTTC,CASRPTRQGQLYYGYTF
TRBV19,NA,TRBJ1-3,NA,TGTGCCAGTAGCTCGGAGGAGGTCCTGAGAAACACCATATATTTT,CASSSEEVLRNTIYF
TRBV19,NA,TRBJ2-3,NA,TGTGCCAGTAGTTCGGCAGGGCAAGGGAGGACAGATACGCAGTATTTT,CASSSAGQGRTDTQYF
TRBV11-3,TRBD1,TRBJ1-1,once,TGTGCCAGCAGCTTATATGCGCAGGGGGACACTGAAGCTTTCTTT,CASSLYAQGDTEAFF
TRBV18,NA,TRBJ1-2,NA,TGTGCCAGCTCACCTGTGCCGGGACAAAACTATGGCTACACCTTC,CASSPVPGQNYGYTF
TRBV11-3,NA,TRBJ1-6,NA,TGTGCCAGCAGGGCCGGGACTACGAATTCACCCCTCCACTTT,CASRAGTTNSPLHF
TRBV11-3,TRBD2,TRBJ2-2,NA,TGTGCCAGCAGCTTGGCTGCGGGGGTAAACACCGGGGAGCTGTTTTTT,CASSLAAGVNTGELFF
TRBV25-1,TRBD2,TRBJ2-7,NA,TGTGCCAGCAGTGAAATACGGCTAGCGGGGGAAGAGCAGTACTTC,CASSEIRLAGEEQYF
TRBV6-8,NA,TRBJ1-4,few,TGTGCCAGCAGTTACTCGGGGCTTGGTGAAAAACTGTTTTTT,CASSYSGLGEKLFF
TRBV19,NA,TRBJ1-1,NA,TGTGCCAGTAGTATGCGCCAGTTATCTGAAGCTTTCTTT,CASSMRQLSEAFF
TRBV6-8,TRBD1,TRBJ1-6,NA,TGTGCCAGCAGCCTGTCACAGGGGAGCTCCTATAATTCACCCCTCCACTTT,CASSLSQGSSYNSPLHF
TRBV19,TRBD2,TRBJ2-3,NA,TGTGCCAGTACCCTCCGAGGTCGGGGTAGCGGGGGGGCAGTGGGTACGCAGTATTTT,CASTLRGRGSGGAVGTQYF
TRBV19,NA,TRBJ1-1,NA,TGTGCCAGTAGTTATTACACGAACACTGAAGCTTTCTTT,CASSYYTNTEAFF
TRBV6-8,TRBD1,TRBJ1-1,NA,TGTGCCATCAGCCCGGGACAGACGAACACTGAAGCTTTCTTT,CAISPGQTNTEAFF
TRBV19,NA,TRBJ1-4,NA,TGTGCCAGTAAGCGGTTGGCTAATGAAAAACTGTTTTTT,CASKRLANEKLFF
TRBV6-8,NA,TRBJ1-6,NA,TGTGCCAGCAGCTCGGGGCCCTATAATTCACCCCTCCACTTT,CASSSGPYNSPLHF
TRBV30,NA,TRBJ1-1,large,TGTGCCTGGAGTGTTAGTATGAACACTGAAGCTTTCTTT,CAWSVSMNTEAFF
TRBV15,NA,TRBJ1-2,NA,TGTGCCACCAGCAGAGATCGGACGGGGTATGGCTACACCTTC,CATSRDRTGYGYTF
TRBV7-8,NA,TRBJ1-4,NA,TGTGCCAGCAGCTGGGGGTCCCCAGAAAAACTGTTTTTT,CASSWGSPEKLFF
TRBV19,NA,TRBJ1-2,NA,TGTGCCAGTAGTCGGGGGTTGACCAACAGGGTCGGCTACACCTTC,CASSRGLTNRVGYTF
TRBV6-8,NA,TRBJ1-1,NA,TGTGCCAGCAGCCGGCGTCAGGGCTTGAACACTGAAGCTTTCTTT,CASSRRQGLNTEAFF
TRBV18,NA,TRBJ2-7,NA,TGTGCCAGCTCACCCCGGGACGTAGACTACGAGCAGTACTTC,CASSPRDVDYEQYF
TRBV10-3,TRBD1,TRBJ1-1,NA,TGTGCCATCAGTGAGTCGATCGGGACAGGGACACACACTGAAGCTTTCTTT,CAISESIGTGTHTEAFF
TRBV19,TRBD1,TRBJ1-4,NA,TGTGCCAGTAGTATTGCACAGGGGGGAATCACTAATGAAAAACTGTTTTTT,CASSIAQGGITNEKLFF
TRBV18,TRBD1,TRBJ1-2,once,TGTGCCAGCTCACCAACAGGGGAAAACTATGGCTACACCTTC,CASSPTGENYGYTF
TRBV11-3,TRBD1,TRBJ2-2,few,TGTGCCAGCAGCTGGGACAGGGGCACCGGGGAGCTGTTTTTT,CASSWDRGTGELFF
TRBV16,NA,TRBJ1-4,NA,TGTGCCAGCAGCCAATCGGGACATAATGAAAAACTGTTTTTT,CASSQSGHNEKLFF
TRBV11-3,NA,TRBJ2-5,NA,TGTGCCAGCAGCTTTTCCCCCGGGGGACAAGAGACCCAGTACTTC,CASSFSPGGQETQYF
TRBV6-1,TRBD1,TRBJ2-5,NA,TGTGCCAGCAGTGAAGCGCTTGGGACAGCCCAAGAGACCCAGTACTTC,CASSEALGTAQETQYF
TRBV19,TRBD2,TRBJ2-3,NA,TGTGCCAGTCTCTCATCTAGCGGGGGGCGATATACGCAGTATTTT,CASLSSSGGRYTQYF
TRBV30,NA,TRBJ2-2,NA,TGTGCTTTCCAGGGGAGCGGCAACACCGGGGAGCTGTTTTTT,CAFQGSGNTGELFF